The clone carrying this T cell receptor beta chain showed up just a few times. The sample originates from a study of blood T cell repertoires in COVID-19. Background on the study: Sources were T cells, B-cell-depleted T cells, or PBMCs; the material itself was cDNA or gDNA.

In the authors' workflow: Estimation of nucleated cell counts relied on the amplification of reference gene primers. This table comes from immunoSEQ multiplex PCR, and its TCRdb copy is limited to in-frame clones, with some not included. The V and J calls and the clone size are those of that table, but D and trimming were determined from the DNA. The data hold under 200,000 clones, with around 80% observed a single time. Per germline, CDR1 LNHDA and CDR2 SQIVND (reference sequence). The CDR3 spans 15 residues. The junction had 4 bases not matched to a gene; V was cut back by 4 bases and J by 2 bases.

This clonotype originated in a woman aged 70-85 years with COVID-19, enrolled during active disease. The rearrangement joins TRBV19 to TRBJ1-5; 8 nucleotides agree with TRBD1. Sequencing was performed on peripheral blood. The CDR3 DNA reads TGTGCCAGTAGTACAGACAGGGGACGCAATCAGCCCCAGCATTTT. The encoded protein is CASSTDRGRNQPQHF.